What follows describes a single T cell receptor beta chain. This sample was included in a study of shared clonotypes between healthy human individuals. In germline, CDR1 is MNHEY, CDR2 SMNVEV (reference sequence). This CDR3 has 13 amino acids. After removal of 11 bases from V and 10 bases from J, the junction contained 12 bases not matched to a gene. In replicate PCRs of sorted subsets, approximately 190 ng DNA, roughly 31,000 T cell genomes, was used. Clones were sequenced by immunoSEQ multiplex PCR, and TCRdb holds only the in-frame ones, with some missing. The sample lists under 600,000 clones, about 98% occurring once. Positively selected for CCR7, the CD45RO-negative cells used as naive CD8 cells excluded terminally differentiated effector memory CD45RA+ cells.

The chain carries TRBV27 and TRBJ2-1; TRBD1 matches at 9 bases. Sequenced material: naive CD8+ T cells sorted from blood. This TCR was recovered from a man aged 25-40 years in good health. The CDR3 spells CASRGQGLLEQFF. The CDR3 DNA follows: TGTGCCTCCCGGGGACAGGGACTTTTAGAGCAGTTCTTC.